This TCR beta chain was found in a study of technical replicates of blood from a few donors. CDR1 and CDR2 from the germline V gene are MDHEN and SYDVKM. The CDR3 is 13 amino acids. V was shortened by 4 bases and J by 1 base, with 8 bases between the two germline ends. TCRdb's table, derived via immunoSEQ multiplex PCR, lists solely in-frame clones and lacks some. The profile shows about 70,000 clones, just under 95% of them singletons. This clonotype was obtained from a human donor in good health. This chain joins TRBV28 and TRBJ2-7, with D perhaps matching TRBD1 (6 bases). Input material: T cells isolated from PBMCs. The DNA of the CDR3 is TGTGCCAGCAGTTCCGGACAGTCCTACGAGCAGTACTTC. As protein: CASSSGQSYEQYF.